Shown below are 10 T cell receptor beta chains from a single sample sequenced in a study of graft-versus-host responses after intestinal transplantation. The graft tissue was processed, and this released both intraepithelial and lamina propria lymphocytes. Sequenced by immunoSEQ multiplex PCR; TCRdb stores in-frame clones only, minus some. The sample lists about 17,000 clones; 80% were seen once. Sequencing was performed on ileum tissue, taken around 96 days after intestinal transplant. The receptors derive from a human patient who received an intestinal transplant, so some T cells may come from the graft donor.

The chain combines TRBV6-1 with TRBJ2-7, with D perhaps matching TRBD2 (6 bases). This CDR3 is 13 amino acids long. Trimming stripped 6 bases from V and 4 bases from J, with 13 bases between. Per germline, CDR1 MNHNS and CDR2 SASEGT. In DNA form, the CDR3 reads TGTGCCAGCAGCAGCCGGGACTTATACGAGCAGTACTTC. Amino acids: CASSSRDLYEQYF.

The V gene is TRBV6-5, the J gene TRBJ1-5; D gene ambiguous. The CDR3 is 14 residues long. V was shortened by 5 bases and J by 2 bases, with 10 bases between the two germline ends. CDR1 and CDR2 from the germline V gene are MNHEY and SVGAGI. The CDR3 loop reads CASSELQGNQPQHF. In DNA form, the CDR3 reads TGTGCCAGCAGTGAACTGCAGGGCAATCAGCCCCAGCATTTT.

This clone occurred once. The chain combines TRBV28 with TRBJ1-2; D not certain. Trimming left V 3 bases short and J 6 bases short, with 11 bases between. CDR3 size: 13 residues. Per germline, CDR1 MDHEN and CDR2 SYDVKM. The CDR3 DNA is TGTGCCAGCAGTTTTCTCATCTTCCATGGCTACACCTTC. This gives the protein CASSFLIFHGYTF.

The CDR3 region has the DNA TGTGCTAGTGGTCAGATAGGGGAGACCCAGTACTTC. Translation: CASGQIGETQYF. This chain links TRBV12-5 with TRBJ2-5, with D hard to call. V was cut by 5 bases and J by 5 bases, with 9 bases left in between. From germline, CDR1 is LGHNT and CDR2 FRNRAP. CDR3 length: 12 amino acids.

The rearrangement uses TRBV9 and TRBJ2-7, with 11 bases lining up with TRBD2. The CDR3 extends over 16 amino acids. The trim removed 0 bases at V and 4 bases at J, leaving 6 bases unmatched. Germline values: CDR1 SGDLS, CDR2 YYNGEE. The CDR3 DNA is TGTGCCAGCAGCGTAGGAGGACTAGCGGGCCTTTACGAGCAGTACTTC. Protein product: CASSVGGLAGLYEQYF. The whole variable domain, remainder taken from reference TRBV9 and TRBJ2-7, is DSGVTQTPKHLITATGQRVTLRCSPRSGDLSVYWYQQSLDQGLQFLIQYYNGEERAKGNILERFSAQQFPDLHSELNLSSLELGDSALYFCASSVGGLAGLYEQYFGPGTRLTVT.

The J gene is TRBJ1-1, the V gene TRBV18; D uncertain. In germline, CDR1 is KGHSH, CDR2 LQKENI. The V and J ends lost 1 base and 4 bases respectively, with 13 bases between them. This CDR3 has 15 amino acids. CDR3 residues: CASSPHYLGATEAFF. The CDR3 nucleotides are TGTGCCAGCTCACCACACTATTTGGGAGCCACTGAAGCTTTCTTT.

The chain couples TRBV6-1 to TRBJ2-7, with 11 bases identical to TRBD1. The CDR3 sequence is 15 residues long. V dropped 2 bases and J dropped 3; count of bases not matched to a gene: 3. Germline CDR1 and CDR2: MNHNS and SASEGT. The CDR3 sequence is CASSEKGTGGYEQYF. The CDR3 DNA is TGTGCCAGCAGTGAAAAAGGGACAGGGGGCTACGAGCAGTACTTC.

In its sample, this clone was seen a few times. V gene TRBV19 combines with J gene TRBJ2-7; D assignment may be TRBD1 or TRBD2 (5 bases each). From germline, CDR1 is LNHDA and CDR2 SQIVND (reference sequence). Deletions cut 4 bases from V and 4 bases from J, with 8 bases between. This CDR3 contains 12 residues. The CDR3, as DNA: TGTGCCAGTAGTACGGGACGGTACGAGCAGTACTTC. It translates to CASSTGRYEQYF.

J is TRBJ2-7 and V is TRBV30; possible D gene TRBD2, 6 bases. This CDR3 is 14 amino acids long. CDR1 GTSNPN and CDR2 SVGIG come from the germline V gene (reference sequence). Trimming cost V 0 bases and J 5 bases, with 14 bases left between them. Written as DNA, the CDR3 is TGTGCCTGGAGTGTAATAGCGGTTTGGGACGAGCAGTACTTC. Translating it yields CAWSVIAVWDEQYF.

This chain links TRBV2 with TRBJ1-2; 8 bases match TRBD1. Germline V gives CDR1 SNHLY, CDR2 FYNNEI. This CDR3 has 15 amino acids. V shed 5 bases, J shed 5 bases, and the junction held 10 bases outside the gene matches. As DNA, the CDR3 is TGTGCCAGCAGTTGGTCGATCGACAGGGGTTATGGCTACACCTTC. It codes for CASSWSIDRGYGYTF.